These 5 T cell receptor beta chains originate from one sample sequenced in a study of T cells after yellow fever vaccination. From the 5' RACE reads, TCRdb called clonotypes with MiXCR, one entry per CDR3 protein. Seen here are roughly 400,000 distinct CDR3 sequences, about 19% observed once, and the top ten hold over 15%. The sequences come from PBMCs, collected before the yellow fever booster vaccination. The receptor source for this set is a young man who received the YFV17D yellow fever vaccine.

This chain links TRBV7-2 with TRBJ1-2; TRBD1 agrees at 9 bases. Losses at the gene ends were 4 bases for V and 7 bases for J; bases not matched to a gene: 7. The CDR3 extends over 14 amino acids. The V gene's germline CDR1 is SGHTA and CDR2 FQGNSA. Written as DNA, the CDR3 is TGTGCCAGCAGCTACGACAGGGGGACGGGTGGCTACACCTTC. This codes for CASSYDRGTGGYTF.

This chain links TRBV5-1 with TRBJ2-3, with 11 positions matching TRBD1. The germline gives CDR1 SGHRS, CDR2 YFSETQ. V lost 4 bases, J lost 3 bases, and 4 bases stayed unmatched. The CDR3 has 15 amino acids. The CDR3 spells CASSVRDRGTDTQYF. The CDR3 region has the DNA TGCGCCAGCAGCGTCCGGGACAGGGGGACAGATACGCAGTATTTT.

The gene calls are TRBV27 and TRBJ2-3; the match to TRBD2 covers 8 bases. V trimming: 6 bases; J trimming: 1 base; junction bases outside the gene matches: 0. Germline V lookup: CDR1 MNHEY, CDR2 SMNVEV (reference sequence). The CDR3 is 13 amino acids. CDR3 amino acids: CASRRGGTDTQYF. CDR3 nucleotides: TGTGCCAGCAGGCGGGGGGGCACAGATACGCAGTATTTT.

This clonotype has a handful of counts. The chain recombines TRBV5-6 with TRBJ2-4; D is perhaps TRBD1 or TRBD2 (5 bases each). Germline V gene sequence: CDR1 SGHDT, CDR2 YYEEEE. The CDR3 contains 12 residues. V was trimmed by 4 bases and J by 7 bases, leaving 9 bases between them. CDR3 residues: CASSRGRNIQYF. CDR3 nucleotide sequence: TGTGCCAGCAGCCGGGGACGTAACATTCAGTACTTC. The complete variable domain, with remaining parts taken from reference TRBV5-6 and TRBJ2-4, reads DAGVTQSPTHLIKTRGQQVTLRCSPKSGHDTVSWYQQALGQGPQFIFQYYEEEERQRGNFPDRFSGHQFPNYSSELNVNALLLGDSALYLCASSRGRNIQYFGAGTRLSVL.

This chain connects TRBV5-1 to TRBJ2-1; D uncertain. The ends were cut back, 4 bases at V and 14 bases at J, with 13 bases in the middle. The CDR3 length is 11 residues. Germline assignment: CDR1 SGHRS and CDR2 YFSETQ. The CDR3 region is CASSADTRKFF. As DNA, the CDR3 is TGCGCCAGCAGCGCCGACACGAGGAAGTTCTTC.